The 18 T cell receptor beta chains reported below all come from one sample, sequenced in a study of blood T cells in healthy people across ages. Sample-barcoded 5' priming and a J-beta primer mix drove a second PCR of about 7 to 12 cycles. TCRdb re-analysed the 5' RACE reads in MiXCR, keeping a single row per CDR3 protein. Here the sample spans about 1.6 million distinct CDR3 sequences, roughly 30% being singletons. The sample taken for sequencing was blood. These receptors were taken from a young woman in good health.

V usage is TRBV29-1 and J usage is TRBJ2-2, with D perhaps TRBD1 or TRBD2 (5 bases each). The CDR3 has 15 residues. Germline CDR1 reads SQVTM; CDR2 reads ANQGSEA. Deletions cut 6 bases from V and 4 bases from J, with 18 bases between. The CDR3 spells CSVAPGREATGELFF. DNA for the CDR3: TGCAGCGTCGCCCCGGGACGCGAAGCCACCGGGGAGCTGTTTTTT.

The rearrangement links TRBV7-2 to TRBJ1-2; tentatively, D is TRBD1 (6 bases). This CDR3 region has 14 residues. The germline CDR1 and CDR2 sequences are SGHTA and FQGNSA. V was cut by 8 bases and J by 3 bases, with 16 bases left in between. CDR3 nucleotides: TGTGCCAGCCTTGTAGGGGGACTTCACTATGGCTACACCTTC. It is translated as CASLVGGLHYGYTF.

This clonotype turned up a few times. This chain uses TRBV20-1 with TRBJ2-7; the D gene is possibly TRBD1 (6 bases). In germline, CDR1 is DFQATT, CDR2 SNEGSKA (reference sequence). V was shortened by 4 bases and J by 1 base, with 14 bases between the two germline ends. This CDR3 region has 14 residues. This chain's CDR3 is CSAMAGDPSYEQYF. For the CDR3, the DNA is TGCAGTGCTATGGCAGGGGACCCTTCCTACGAGCAGTACTTC.

This sequence joins TRBV27 and TRBJ1-2; 8 bases match TRBD1. The CDR3 is 15 amino acids. The trim removed 5 bases at V and 2 bases at J, leaving 7 bases unmatched. Germline-derived CDR1 and CDR2 are MNHEY and SMNVEV (reference sequence). The CDR3 region has the DNA TGTGCCAGCAGTCCCCGGGACAGGCCAAACTATGGCTACACCTTC. As protein: CASSPRDRPNYGYTF.

This clonotype was picked up a small number of times. The V and J genes are TRBV9 and TRBJ1-1; unclear D gene. This CDR3 spans 13 amino acids. V was pared by 0 bases and J by 7 bases, with 10 bases between. The germline V gene has CDR1 SGDLS and CDR2 YYNGEE. The CDR3 sequence: CASSVGRMDEAFF. Here the CDR3 DNA reads TGTGCCAGCAGCGTAGGCAGGATGGATGAAGCTTTCTTT.

The V and J genes are TRBV2 and TRBJ2-4; no firm D call. Trimming pared 3 bases from V and 6 bases from J, leaving 6 bases between. Germline V gives CDR1 SNHLY, CDR2 FYNNEI. This CDR3 is built from 12 residues. CDR3 sequence: CASSDNGNIQYF. CDR3 nucleotides: TGTGCCAGCAGTGACAACGGAAACATTCAGTACTTC.

CDR3 in amino acids: CATDGATNEKLFF. As DNA, the CDR3 is TGTGCCACCGACGGAGCAACTAATGAAAAACTGTTTTTT. J is TRBJ1-4 and V is TRBV10-3; D not certain. The V and J ends lost 10 bases and 0 bases respectively, with 9 bases between them. The CDR3 has 13 residues. The germline CDR1 and CDR2 sequences are ENHRY and SYGVKD.

This clonotype was recorded a few times. This chain uses TRBV5-8 with TRBJ2-1; no firm D call. Trimming removed 4 bases at V and 8 bases at J, with 10 bases between. Germline loops: CDR1 SGHTS, CDR2 YDEGEE. CDR3 length: 12 amino acids. CDR3 region: CASSISRDEQFF. The CDR3 nucleotides are TGTGCCAGCAGCATCTCCCGAGATGAGCAGTTCTTC.

This clonotype appeared once. The V call is TRBV9, the J call TRBJ1-1; possibly TRBD1 for D (6 bases). This CDR3 region has 15 residues. From germline, CDR1 is SGDLS and CDR2 YYNGEE. V lost 0 bases, J lost 1 base, and 10 bases lay in between. CDR3: CASSVANRANTEAFF. The CDR3 DNA follows: TGTGCCAGCAGCGTAGCTAACAGGGCGAACACTGAAGCTTTCTTT.

The V gene is TRBV4-2, the J gene TRBJ2-3; 9 bases match TRBD2. The V segment lost 1 base and the J segment 3 bases; nucleotides outside the gene matches: 5. The CDR3 covers 16 residues. CDR1 is LGHNA and CDR2 is YNFKEQ in the germline V gene. CDR3 DNA: TGTGCCAGCAGCCAAGTAGCGGGAGATCGGACAGATACGCAGTATTTT. This encodes CASSQVAGDRTDTQYF.

The genes are TRBV20-1 and TRBJ1-5, with 7 bases that match TRBD1. The ends lost 3 bases at V and 3 bases at J; junction bases unmatched: 8. Looked up from germline, CDR1 is DFQATT and CDR2 is SNEGSKA (reference sequence). This CDR3 is built from 15 residues. In DNA, the CDR3 is TGCAGTGCTAGGTCAGCAGGGACAGTCAATCAGCCCCAGCATTTT. Protein: CSARSAGTVNQPQHF.

This clonotype occurred many times. The chain couples TRBV20-1 to TRBJ2-1; the match to TRBD2 covers 9 bases. J gave up 4 bases and V 5 bases, and 3 bases lay outside the gene matches. The CDR3 consists of 13 residues. Germline-derived CDR1 and CDR2 are DFQATT and SNEGSKA (reference sequence). The CDR3 protein is CSALAGLYNEQFF. CDR3 coding DNA: TGCAGTGCTCTAGCGGGGTTATACAATGAGCAGTTCTTC.

The chain carries TRBV7-9 and TRBJ2-5, with TRBD1 matching over 7 bases. The V gene end was trimmed by 1 base and the J gene end by 2 bases; junction bases not matched to a gene: 7. The CDR3 covers 16 residues. CDR1 is SEHNR and CDR2 is FQNEAQ in the germline V gene (reference sequence). The CDR3 sequence: CASSLDGTELQETQYF. The CDR3 bases are TGTGCCAGCAGCTTAGACGGGACAGAGCTTCAAGAGACCCAGTACTTC.

This sequence joins TRBV27 and TRBJ2-6; D is ambiguous. There are 16 residues in the CDR3. The V end lost 0 bases, the J end lost 4 bases, and 10 bases lay between the germline ends. Germline V gene sequence: CDR1 MNHEY, CDR2 SMNVEV (reference sequence). The CDR3 protein is CASSLSFLLGANVLTF. The CDR3 DNA sequence: TGTGCCAGCAGTTTATCGTTCCTCTTGGGGGCCAACGTCCTGACTTTC.

This clonotype has just one count. The junction departs from germline at one end; a sequencing error may be responsible. This chain links TRBV7-9 with TRBJ2-5; D is possibly TRBD1 (6 bases). Germline CDR1 reads SEHNR; CDR2 reads FQNEAQ (reference sequence). The CDR3 spans 14 residues. The CDR3 bases are TGTGCCAGCAGCTTAGGGGACACCCAAGAGACCCGGTACTTC. Translated, it gives CASSLGDTQETRYF.

This clonotype was picked up many times. The gene calls are TRBV27 and TRBJ1-5; D is unresolved. From germline, CDR1 is MNHEY and CDR2 SMNVEV (reference sequence). Trimming shortened V by 3 bases and J by 4 bases, and 10 bases separated the two germline ends. This CDR3 comprises 14 residues. CDR3 protein: CASSLQQSNQPQHF. The CDR3 DNA sequence: TGTGCCAGCAGTTTGCAACAGTCGAATCAGCCCCAGCATTTT.

CDR3 nucleotides: TGTGCCAGCAGCCCGACTAGCGGGGGAGCTACCGGGGAGCTGTTTTTT. Amino acid sequence: CASSPTSGGATGELFF. The chain links TRBV13 to TRBJ2-2, with 12 bases lining up with TRBD2. This CDR3 contains 16 residues. The germline V gene has CDR1 PRHDT and CDR2 FYEKMQ (reference sequence). J lost 5 bases, V lost 5 bases, and 6 bases had no gene match.

This chain joins TRBV5-1 and TRBJ2-7; 9 bases are a match to TRBD2. Per the germline V gene, CDR1 is SGHRS and CDR2 is YFSETQ. There are 14 residues in the CDR3. The V segment lost 6 bases and the J segment 4 bases; nucleotides outside the gene matches: 8. The CDR3 nucleotides read TGCGCCAGCACACCCTTAGCGGGAGAATACGAGCAGTACTTC. This encodes CASTPLAGEYEQYF.